This TCR beta chain stems from a study of blood T cell repertoires in COVID-19. Study summary: The United States, Italy and Spain supplied acute and convalescent COVID-19 samples. The analysed material was cDNA or gDNA that came from T cells, B-cell-depleted T cells, or PBMCs.

The protocol was immunoSEQ multiplex PCR, while the TCRdb copy is restricted to in-frame clones and leaves out a portion. The top ten clones hold approximately 7.2% of a sample with some 250,000 clones, over 70% of them seen once. V lost 4 bases and J lost 4, with 13 bases in between. The CDR3 sequence is 15 residues long. Germline CDR1 is LGHDT and CDR2 is YNNKEL (reference sequence). This clone was counted only a few times. The chain is built from TRBV3-1 (or the pseudogene TRBV3-2) and TRBJ1-4, with D perhaps TRBD1 (6 bases). Sequenced: peripheral blood. The TCR was taken from a woman at least 80 years old with acute or convalescent COVID-19. The CDR3 DNA is TGTGCCAGCAGCCTACGGACAGTAGGTAATGAAAAACTGTTTTTT. Its protein product is CASSLRTVGNEKLFF.